The clone carrying this T cell receptor (delta chain) was detected only a few times. TCRdb lists the protein of a much larger clone for this DNA, which differs at residue 3, so this is likely a read error; the protein given here is translated from the DNA itself. This record belongs to a study of gamma-delta chains in newborns, infants, children. For the study at large: Innate gammadelta T cells reportedly expand polyclonally right after birth, driven by microbial exposure, per the title.

TCRdb re-called the reads through CATT. The sample carries under 8,000 delta-chain clones, more than 2% recorded once. The CDR3 consists of 17 residues. The germline CDR1 and CDR2 sequences are GEAIGNYY and EKD. The sample consisted of blood. This sequence was found in a child who was a newborn, infant or young child, either healthy, febrile or measles-vaccinated (not recorded which). The chain combines TRDV2 with TRDJ1; 9 nucleotides line up with TRDD3. CDR3 region: CARDTGDTLRYTDKLIF. In nucleotides, the CDR3 is TGTGCCCGTGACACGGGGGATACTCTCCGGTACACCGATAAACTCATCTTT.